The clone carrying this T cell receptor beta chain was counted many times. What it recognizes is unknown. Libraries of TCR beta came from iRepertoire HTBI primers plus Arm-PCR of CDR3 regions. Using its own MiXCR run on the multiplex PCR reads, TCRdb lists one record per CDR3 protein. The sample includes approximately 490,000 distinct CDR3 sequences, roughly 17% of them seen just once. These data come from a study of regulatory T cells in long-lasting Graves disease. Trimming took off 8 bases at V and 4 bases at J, with 12 bases between the two ends. Germline V lookup: CDR1 SGHAT, CDR2 FQDESV (reference sequence). The CDR3 is 13 amino acids. Regarding time point: newly diagnosed GD, antithyroid drugs for less than 3 months. Preparation of the TCR library used RNA extracted from PBMCs. Study-wide points: Persistent disease exhibited a predilection for TRBV28, TRBJ1-2 and TRBJ2-5.

The data were also submitted as part of a second study, on T cells in Graves' hyperthyroidism and ophthalmopathy. As reported in that work: Thyroid ultrasound and orbital computed tomography, with clinical symptoms and serum thyroxine and TRAb, informed diagnoses. Researchers ran a first-round RT-PCR on the TCR CDR3 using the HTBI primer set. In blood, most of the thyroid clonotypes expanded above 0.001 were also present.

The V call is TRBV11-1, the J call TRBJ2-1; D is perhaps TRBD2 (5 bases). The sample in question was peripheral blood mononuclear cells (PBMCs), obtained at new diagnosis, from a patient treated with antithyroid drugs. The clonotype originates from a man aged 40-49 years with Graves disease. CDR3 sequence reads: CASSASRYNEQFF. The CDR3 nucleotides read TGTGCCAGCTCCGCTAGCAGGTACAATGAGCAGTTCTTC.